This T cell receptor (beta chain) was identified during a study of CD8 T cells in ankylosing spondylitis. Study-wide findings and caveats: Within matched ankylosing spondylitis synovial fluid, disease-linked clones were reportedly significantly enriched. The study identified a TCR beta motif of several highly homologous variants that appeared characteristic of ankylosing spondylitis blood.

Losses at the gene ends were 0 bases for V and 0 bases for J; bases not matched to a gene: 4. Germline V CDR1 and CDR2: MNHEY, SVGEGT. The CDR3 consists of 16 residues. Remarks on this clonotype: The antigen is not known.

TCRdb reprocessed the 5' RACE reads via MiXCR and lists one record per CDR3 protein. In the table there are about 340,000 distinct CDR3 sequences, roughly 14% of which are singletons. Sequenced material: blood, either unsorted or a sorted T cell fraction (not recorded which). This chain connects TRBV6-2 or TRBV6-3 to TRBJ1-2, with TRBD1 identical over 7 bases. The receptor's source is a male donor with ankylosing spondylitis or in good health (not recorded which). CDR3 DNA: TGTGCCAGCAGTTACTCCCGGGACAGAGCTAACTATGGCTACACCTTC. Residues: CASSYSRDRANYGYTF.